This T cell receptor beta chain derives from a study of vaccination and CD4 T cells after COVID-19. Study at large: Collection of post-vaccine samples followed dose two by a median approximately 76 days, spanning a range of 14 to 241.

The CDR3 is made up of 11 amino acids. V was trimmed by 10 bases and J by 3 bases, leaving 9 bases between them. Germline V gene sequence: CDR1 MDHEN, CDR2 SYDVKM. General observations from the study: 304 of 307 vaccine-specific clones from convalescent patients were spike mono-reactive. Relatively few convalescent patients were studied; early post-infection timepoints were not included.

In the case of this clonotype: Its target is not known.

TCRdb re-derived calls from the PCR reads in MiXCR, one entry per CDR3 protein. The sample has 35,000 to 45,000 distinct CDR3 sequences, more than 30% seen once. The time point here: late sampling 161 to 241 days after vaccination in a few convalescent patients. This TCR was recovered from a human donor who had recovered from COVID-19. J is TRBJ1-2 and V is TRBV28; D gene unclear. This sample comprised CD4+ T cells from blood, obtained about 7 months after SARS-CoV-2 vaccination. In DNA, the CDR3 is TGTGCCACCTTATCCGACTATGGCTACACCTTC. It yields the protein CATLSDYGYTF.